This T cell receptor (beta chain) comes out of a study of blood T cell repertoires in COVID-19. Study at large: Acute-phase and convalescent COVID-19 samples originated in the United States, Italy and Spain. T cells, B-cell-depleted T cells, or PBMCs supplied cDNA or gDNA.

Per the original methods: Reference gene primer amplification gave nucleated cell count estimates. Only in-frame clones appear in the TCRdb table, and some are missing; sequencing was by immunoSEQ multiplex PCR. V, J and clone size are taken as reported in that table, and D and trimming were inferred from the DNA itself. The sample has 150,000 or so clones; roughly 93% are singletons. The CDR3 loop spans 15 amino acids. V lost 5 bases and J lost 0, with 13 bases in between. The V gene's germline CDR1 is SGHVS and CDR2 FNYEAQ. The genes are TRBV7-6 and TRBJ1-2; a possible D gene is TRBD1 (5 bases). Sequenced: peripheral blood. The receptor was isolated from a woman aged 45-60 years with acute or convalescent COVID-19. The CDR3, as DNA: TGTGCCAGCAGCCCACAGGTGCCTGCTAACTATGGCTACACCTTC. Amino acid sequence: CASSPQVPANYGYTF.